One T cell receptor (beta chain) is described in this entry. The antigen is unknown. CDR1 and CDR2 from the germline V gene are SGHAT and FQNNGV. The V segment lost 3 bases and the J segment 9 bases; nucleotides outside the gene matches: 11. The CDR3 has 15 amino acids. The sample comes from a study of shared clonotypes between healthy human individuals. In the study overall: Used for every donor were three CD4 naive, three CD4 memory, two CD8 naive and one CD8 memory plate.

Method: immunoSEQ multiplex PCR; TCRdb's copy keeps in-frame clones and lacks some. The repertoire includes 2 million to 2.5 million clones, 85% to 95% of them detected once, and about 1.5% sits in the top ten. Study observations and caveats: Clonotype sharing among the donors was expected to vary with sequencing depth. Rarefaction demonstrated incomplete sorted-subset sequencing despite large depth.

In the naive CD8 group, cells lacked CD45RO and were positively selected for CCR7, so terminally differentiated effector memory CD45RA+ cells were left out. There were only Caucasian adults among the donors, and all lived in Nashville, Tennessee. Sequencing was carried out using naive CD8+ T cells from PBMCs. The gene calls are TRBV11-2 and TRBJ2-1; 7 nucleotides match TRBD2. The receptor was isolated from a man between 18 and 29 years old in good health. Some clones in this sample may be carry-over from other donors' samples. CDR3 region: CASSLGSAGAGEQFF. The CDR3 DNA reads as TGTGCCAGCAGCTTGGGGTCGGCGGGAGCCGGTGAGCAGTTCTTC.